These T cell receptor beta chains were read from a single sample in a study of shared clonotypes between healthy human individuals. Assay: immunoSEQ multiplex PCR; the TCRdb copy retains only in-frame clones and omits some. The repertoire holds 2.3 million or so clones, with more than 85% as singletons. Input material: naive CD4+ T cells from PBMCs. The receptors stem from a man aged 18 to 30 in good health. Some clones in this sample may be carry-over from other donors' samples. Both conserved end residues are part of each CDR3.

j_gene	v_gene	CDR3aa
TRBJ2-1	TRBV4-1	CASSQDRDGASSYNEQFF
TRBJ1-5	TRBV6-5	CASSYSRAYQPQHF
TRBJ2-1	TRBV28	CASSLVVEEQFF
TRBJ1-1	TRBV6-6	CASGGATEAFF
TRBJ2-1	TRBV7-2	CASSLTGIIGNEQFF
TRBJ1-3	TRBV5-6	CASSLPLSGNTIYF
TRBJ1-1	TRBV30	CAWSELVYTEAFF
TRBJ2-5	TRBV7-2	CASSTHGRETQYF
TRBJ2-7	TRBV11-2	CASSRRDRGIHEQYF
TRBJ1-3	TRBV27	CASKDRPSGNTIYF
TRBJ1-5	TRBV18	CASSPHSNQPQHF
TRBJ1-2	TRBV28	CASSFSGGNYGYTF
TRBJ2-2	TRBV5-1	CASSPAGGGNTGELFF
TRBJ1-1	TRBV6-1	CASRATFNTEAFF
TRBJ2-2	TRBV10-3	CAIRDSGRANTGELFF
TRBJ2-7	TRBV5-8	CASSSLLSGRGYEQYF
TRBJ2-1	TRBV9	CASSVDGGYNEQFF
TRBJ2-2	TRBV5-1	CASSLRTNTGELFF
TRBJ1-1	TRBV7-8	CASSPLAGGTEAFF
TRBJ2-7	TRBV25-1	CASKNPAAYEQYF
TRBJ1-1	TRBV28	CASSSGTGGYTEAFF
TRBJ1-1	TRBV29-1	CSGRGGPHTEAFF
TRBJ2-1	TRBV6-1	CASSAAGTYNEQFF
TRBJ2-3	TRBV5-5	CASSYRGTDTQYF
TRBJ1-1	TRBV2	CASGSLRGNTEAFF
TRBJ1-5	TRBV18	CASSLIQGHSNQPQHF
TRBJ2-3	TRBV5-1	CASSWGTSGGTDTQYF
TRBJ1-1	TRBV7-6	CASLQDQNTEAFF
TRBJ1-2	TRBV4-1	CASSRPGTLNYGYTF
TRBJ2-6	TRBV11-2	CASSASLLNVLTF
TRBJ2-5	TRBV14	CASSDNSRETQYF
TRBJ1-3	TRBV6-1	CAISRSYSGNTIYF
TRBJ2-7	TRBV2	CASSATTGYEQYF
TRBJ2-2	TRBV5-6	CASSTAARGYGELFF
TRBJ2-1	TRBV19	CASTTWASGEPYNEQFF
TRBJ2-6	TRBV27	CASSYSGANVLTF
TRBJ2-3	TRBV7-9	CASSQGLGVTDTQYF
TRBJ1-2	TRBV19	CASSLAGGGNYGYTF
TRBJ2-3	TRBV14	CASSPGLAEGTDTQYF
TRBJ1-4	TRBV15	CATVPRQARTRPVEEKLFF
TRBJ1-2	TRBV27	CASSLTPMVRANYGYTF
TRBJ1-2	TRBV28	CASSSLTTYGYTF
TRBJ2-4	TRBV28	CASSLAGTGSRNIQYF
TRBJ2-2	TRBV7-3	CASSHSREYGTGELFF
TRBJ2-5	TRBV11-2	CASSSRTSGRGQETQYF
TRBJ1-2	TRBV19	CASKMDSLGDYGYTF
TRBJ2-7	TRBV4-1	CASSQEGTGAPYEQYF
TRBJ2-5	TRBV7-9	CASSPHVGQGFQETQYF
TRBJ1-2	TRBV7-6	CASSSVRGGDVEGYTF